Only a few counts were recorded for the clone carrying this T cell receptor beta chain. The CDR3 is made up of 13 amino acids. In germline, CDR1 is DFQATT, CDR2 SNEGSKA (reference sequence). The germline V and J ends were trimmed by 1 base and 11 bases, with 17 bases remaining between them. One entry per CDR3 protein results from TCRdb running MiXCR on the PCR reads. Of about 20,000 distinct CDR3 sequences in the sample, less than 70% were seen once. This specimen belongs to a study of vaccination and CD4 T cells after COVID-19. The sequence was obtained from a human donor who had recovered from COVID-19. The specimen comprised CD4+ T cells from blood, sampled after SARS-CoV-2 vaccination. This rearrangement joins TRBV20-1 to TRBJ1-2, with a weak D call TRBD1 (6 bases). The CDR3 loop is CSARAMTGLAYTF. In DNA form, the CDR3 reads TGCAGTGCTAGAGCTATGACAGGCCTCGCGTACACCTTC.